The clone carrying this T cell receptor beta chain was recorded at least ten times. The CDR3 totals 13 residues. Germline V gene lookup returns CDR1 SQVTM and CDR2 ANQGSEA. V lost 4 bases to trimming and J lost 3 bases, with 10 bases between them. Noted time point: sample taken at primary tumor resection. There were some 76 donors, all of them untreated patients with early-stage non-small cell lung cancer. Unsorted whole RNA from tumor, nontumor lung or frozen PBMC underwent sequencing. This sample stems from a study of spatial heterogeneity in lung cancer. TCRdb used MiXCR to reprocess the 5' RACE reads, holding one entry per CDR3 protein. The sample holds 35,000 to 50,000 distinct CDR3 sequences, around 3.3% seen once.

The source was normal lung tissue next to the tumor, collected at surgery. The TCR comes from a male donor with early-stage non-small cell lung cancer. This chain connects TRBV29-1 to TRBJ1-5; D perhaps matches TRBD1 (5 bases). In DNA form, the CDR3 reads TGCAGCGTTGCGGGACTGGACAATCAGCCCCAGCATTTT. Encoded protein: CSVAGLDNQPQHF.